These 11 T cell receptor beta chains originate from one sample sequenced in a study of blood T cell repertoires in COVID-19 (dated by TCRdb to 2019 to 2021). Library preparation was by the immunoSEQ multiplex PCR assay. Drawn from immuneACCESS, this table holds only the in-frame rearrangements with V and J called that TCRdb kept. Clones are partly lost; checked studies trace under half to an unresolved V gene and leave the rest unexplained. The sample profile shows some 70,000 clones; about 82% of them were found once. 1.5% to 2% of the sample rests with the top ten. The sample taken for sequencing was peripheral blood. The receptors here all came from a woman aged 55-69 years with acute or convalescent COVID-19.

The CDR3 loop reads CASSIRQLTSNVQYF. Written as DNA, the CDR3 is TGCGCCAGCAGCATAAGACAGTTAACAAGTAACGTGCAGTACTTC. This sequence joins TRBV10-1 and TRBJ2-7, with D tentatively TRBD1 (5 bases). Germline assignment: CDR1 WNHNN and CDR2 SYGVQD (reference sequence). The CDR3 totals 15 residues. The germline V and J ends were trimmed by 6 bases and 9 bases, with 24 bases remaining between them.

This chain links TRBV30 with TRBJ1-5, with 7 bases identical to TRBD1. Trimming took 1 base from V and 7 from J; bases not matched to a gene: 7. CDR1 and CDR2 from the germline V gene are GTSNPN and SVGIG (reference sequence). CDR3 size: 14 residues. The chain's CDR3 is CAWSGNRGEQPQHF. The DNA for the CDR3 is TGTGCCTGGAGTGGAAACAGGGGAGAGCAGCCCCAGCATTTT.

V is TRBV6-5 and J is TRBJ2-1, with 10 bases lining up with TRBD2. The CDR3 contains 16 residues. The germline V gene has CDR1 MNHEY and CDR2 SVGAGI. V lost 0 bases to trimming and J lost 5 bases; unmatched junction nucleotides: 4. The CDR3 protein is CASSYSTAGGDNEQFF. For the CDR3, the DNA is TGTGCCAGCAGTTACTCGACAGCGGGGGGGGACAATGAGCAGTTCTTC.

V is TRBV9 and J is TRBJ2-2, with 9 bases matching TRBD2. V lost 5 bases, J lost 0 bases, and 5 bases stayed unmatched. The germline V gene has CDR1 SGDLS and CDR2 YYNGEE. The CDR3 covers 16 residues. For the CDR3, the DNA is TGTGCCAGCAGGCGGGGGGGACACCCGAACACCGGGGAGCTGTTTTTT. Translated: CASRRGGHPNTGELFF.

This chain uses TRBV7-6 with TRBJ1-3; D possibly corresponds to TRBD1 (5 bases). The V and J ends lost 4 bases and 4 bases respectively, with 17 bases between them. The germline CDR1 and CDR2 sequences are SGHVS and FNYEAQ. The CDR3 is 16 residues long. DNA of the CDR3: TGTGCCAGCAGCTCGGTGGGGGGGTCGTACGGAAACACCATATATTTT. Translating it yields CASSSVGGSYGNTIYF. Drawing the rest from reference TRBV7-6 and TRBJ1-3, the complete variable domain is GAGVSQSPRYKVTKRGQDVALRCDPISGHVSLYWYRQALGQGPEFLTYFNYEAQQDKSGLPNDRFSAERPEGSISTLTIQRTEQRDSAMYRCASSSVGGSYGNTIYFGEGSWLTVV.

CDR3 sequence (DNA): TGTGCCAGCAGTGAGCAGGGATTCCAAGAGACCCAGTACTTC. This gives the protein CASSEQGFQETQYF. V and J are TRBV2 and TRBJ2-5, with a weak D call TRBD1 (5 bases). The CDR3 runs 14 residues. The germline V gene encodes CDR1 SNHLY and CDR2 FYNNEI. Trimming took 3 bases from V and 1 from J, leaving 9 bases between them.

The chain links TRBV6-5 to TRBJ1-2, with 10 positions matching TRBD1. The V and J ends lost 6 bases and 2 bases, in that order; junction bases with no gene match: 6. CDR1 is MNHEY and CDR2 is SVGAGI in the germline V gene. This CDR3 is 15 amino acids long. The CDR3 reads CASRQPGQGNYGYTF. In DNA, the CDR3 is TGTGCCAGCAGGCAACCGGGACAGGGGAACTATGGCTACACCTTC.

This clone was counted only a few times. This sequence joins TRBV27 and TRBJ1-5, with TRBD1 as a possible D gene (5 bases). This CDR3 has 14 amino acids. Deletions cut 5 bases from V and 3 bases from J, with 11 bases between. In germline, CDR1 is MNHEY, CDR2 SMNVEV (reference sequence). DNA for the CDR3: TGTGCCAGCAGTCCGCGACAGACCAATCAGCCCCAGCATTTT. This encodes CASSPRQTNQPQHF.

The V gene is TRBV6-5, the J gene TRBJ1-4, with D tentatively TRBD1 (5 bases). CDR1 MNHEY and CDR2 SVGAGI come from the germline V gene. Trimming shortened V by 6 bases and J by 7 bases, and 9 bases separated the two germline ends. This CDR3 is 12 amino acids long. The DNA of the CDR3 is TGTGCCAGCAGGGGGCGAGCTGAAAAACTGTTTTTT. As protein: CASRGRAEKLFF.

The rearrangement joins TRBV19 to TRBJ1-2; TRBD1 is a possible D gene (5 bases). This CDR3 is built from 12 residues. Germline V CDR1 and CDR2: LNHDA, SQIVND (reference sequence). V lost 5 bases and J 10 bases, leaving 14 bases between the germline ends. This CDR3 reads CASSFRTRVYTF. The CDR3 DNA sequence: TGTGCCAGTAGTTTCAGGACCAGGGTCTACACCTTC.

The V gene is TRBV29-1, the J gene TRBJ2-3; 7 bases line up with TRBD1. Germline lookup yields CDR1 SQVTM and CDR2 ANQGSEA. V shed 7 bases and J 3 bases; nucleotides not matched to a gene: 10. The CDR3 has 14 residues. Here the CDR3 DNA reads TGCAGCGGAGGGGACAGAGCACCTACAGATACGCAGTATTTT. Translated, it gives CSGGDRAPTDTQYF.